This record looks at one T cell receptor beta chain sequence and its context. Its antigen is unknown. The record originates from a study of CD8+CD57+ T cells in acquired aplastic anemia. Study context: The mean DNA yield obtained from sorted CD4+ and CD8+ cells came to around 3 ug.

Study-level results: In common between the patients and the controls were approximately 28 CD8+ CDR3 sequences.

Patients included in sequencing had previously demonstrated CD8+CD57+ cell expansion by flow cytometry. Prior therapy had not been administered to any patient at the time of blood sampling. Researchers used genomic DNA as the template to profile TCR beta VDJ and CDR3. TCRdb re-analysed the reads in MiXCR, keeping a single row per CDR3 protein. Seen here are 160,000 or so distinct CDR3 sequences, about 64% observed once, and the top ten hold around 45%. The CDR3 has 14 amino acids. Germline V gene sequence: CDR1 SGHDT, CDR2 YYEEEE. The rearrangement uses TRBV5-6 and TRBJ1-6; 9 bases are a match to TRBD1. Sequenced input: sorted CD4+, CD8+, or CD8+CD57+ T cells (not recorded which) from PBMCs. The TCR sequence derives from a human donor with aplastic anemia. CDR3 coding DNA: TGTGCTAGGGGACAGGGCAATGAGGCTTCACCCCTCCACTTT. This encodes CARGQGNEASPLHF.